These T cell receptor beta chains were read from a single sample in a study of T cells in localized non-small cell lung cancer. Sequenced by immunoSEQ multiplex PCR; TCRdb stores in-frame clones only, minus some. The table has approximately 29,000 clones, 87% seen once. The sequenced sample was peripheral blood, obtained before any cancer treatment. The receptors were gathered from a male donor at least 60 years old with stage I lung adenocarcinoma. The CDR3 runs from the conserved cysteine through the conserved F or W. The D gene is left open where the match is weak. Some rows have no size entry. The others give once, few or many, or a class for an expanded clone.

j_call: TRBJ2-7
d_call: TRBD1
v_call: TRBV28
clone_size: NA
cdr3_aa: CASSTGTGTGEQYF
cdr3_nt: TGTGCCAGCAGCACCGGGACAGGGACTGGCGAGCAGTACTTC

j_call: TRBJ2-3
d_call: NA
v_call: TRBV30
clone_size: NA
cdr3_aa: CAWSKLAVTDTQYF
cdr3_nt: TGTGCCTGGAGTAAACTAGCTGTCACAGATACGCAGTATTTT

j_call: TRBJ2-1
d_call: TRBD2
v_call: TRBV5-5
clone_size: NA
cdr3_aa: CASSHVTGTSGGEQFF
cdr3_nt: TGTGCCAGCAGCCATGTAACCGGGACTAGCGGGGGTGAGCAGTTCTTC

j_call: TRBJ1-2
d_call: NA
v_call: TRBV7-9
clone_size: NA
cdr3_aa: CASSPDSNYGYTF
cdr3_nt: TGTGCCAGCAGCCCGGACAGCAACTATGGCTACACCTTC

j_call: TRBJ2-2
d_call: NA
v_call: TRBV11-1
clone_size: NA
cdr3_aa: CASRADGFSGTGELFF
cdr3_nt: TGTGCCAGCAGAGCCGACGGCTTTAGTGGCACCGGGGAGCTGTTTTTT

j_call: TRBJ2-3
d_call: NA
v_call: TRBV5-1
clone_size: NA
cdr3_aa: CASSSGPGLTDTQYF
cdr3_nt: TGCGCCAGCAGCTCCGGCCCGGGCCTCACAGATACGCAGTATTTT

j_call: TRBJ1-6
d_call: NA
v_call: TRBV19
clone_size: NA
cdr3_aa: CASRGWGNSPLHF
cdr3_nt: TGTGCCAGTAGGGGATGGGGTAATTCACCCCTCCACTTT

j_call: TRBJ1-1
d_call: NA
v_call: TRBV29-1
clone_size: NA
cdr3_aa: CSVEQTGNTEAFF
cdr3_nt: TGCAGCGTTGAACAGACAGGGAACACTGAAGCTTTCTTT

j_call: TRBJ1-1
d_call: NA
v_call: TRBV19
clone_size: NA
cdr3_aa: CASKDRMNTEAFF
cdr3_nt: TGTGCCAGTAAAGACCGGATGAACACTGAAGCTTTCTTT

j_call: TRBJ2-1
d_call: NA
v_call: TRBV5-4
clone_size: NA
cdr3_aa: CASSAQVFPGGSNEQFF
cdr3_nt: TGTGCCAGCAGCGCCCAGGTGTTTCCCGGGGGAAGCAATGAGCAGTTCTTC

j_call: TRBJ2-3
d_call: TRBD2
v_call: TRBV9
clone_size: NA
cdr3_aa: CASSSQNPGLAGGPFNTQYF
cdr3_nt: TGTGCCAGCAGCTCGCAAAACCCGGGACTAGCGGGGGGCCCTTTTAATACGCAGTATTTT

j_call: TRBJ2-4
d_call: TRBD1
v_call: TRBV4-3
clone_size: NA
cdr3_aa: CASSHLVGQGGQNIQYF
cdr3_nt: TGCGCCAGCAGCCACCTTGTTGGACAGGGGGGGCAAAACATTCAGTACTTC

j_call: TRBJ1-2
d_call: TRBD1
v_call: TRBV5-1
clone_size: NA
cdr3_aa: CASSLGQGNGYTF
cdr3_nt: TGCGCCAGCAGCTTGGGACAGGGTAATGGCTACACCTTC

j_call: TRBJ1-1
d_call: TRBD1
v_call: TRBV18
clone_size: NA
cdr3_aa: CASSSQGAGMDTEAFF
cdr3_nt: TGTGCCAGCTCGTCACAGGGGGCGGGAATGGACACTGAAGCTTTCTTT

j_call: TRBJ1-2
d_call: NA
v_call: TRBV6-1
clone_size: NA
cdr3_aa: CASSERSASNYGYTF
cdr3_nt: TGTGCCAGCAGTGAACGGTCAGCCTCTAACTATGGCTACACCTTC

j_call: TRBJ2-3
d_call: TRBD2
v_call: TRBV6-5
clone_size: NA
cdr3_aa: CASSLSTSKDTQYF
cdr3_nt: TGTGCCAGCAGTCTCTCGACTAGCAAAGATACGCAGTATTTT

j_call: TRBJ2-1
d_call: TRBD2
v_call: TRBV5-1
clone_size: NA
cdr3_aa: CASSLSLGGGAYNEQFF
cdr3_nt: TGCGCCAGCAGCTTGTCCCTGGGCGGGGGGGCCTACAATGAGCAGTTCTTC

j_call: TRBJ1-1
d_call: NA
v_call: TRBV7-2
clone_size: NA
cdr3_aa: CASSFAQEEAFF
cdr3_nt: TGTGCCAGCAGCTTTGCCCAGGAGGAAGCTTTCTTT

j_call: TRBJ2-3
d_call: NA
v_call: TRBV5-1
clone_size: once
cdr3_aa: CASNLWGFTGTDTQYF
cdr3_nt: TGCGCCAGCAATCTATGGGGCTTTACGGGCACAGATACGCAGTATTTT

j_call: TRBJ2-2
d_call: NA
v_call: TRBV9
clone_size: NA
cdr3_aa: CASSVAGTFNTGELFF
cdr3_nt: TGTGCCAGCAGCGTGGCCGGGACTTTCAACACCGGGGAGCTGTTTTTT

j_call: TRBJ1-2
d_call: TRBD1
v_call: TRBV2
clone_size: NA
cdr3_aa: CASRASGTGGYGYTF
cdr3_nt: TGTGCCAGCAGGGCCTCCGGGACAGGGGGCTATGGCTACACCTTC

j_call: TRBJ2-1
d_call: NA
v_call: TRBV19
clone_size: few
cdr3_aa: CASSPSSLSYNEQFF
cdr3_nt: TGTGCCAGTAGTCCCAGTTCACTTTCGTACAATGAGCAGTTCTTC

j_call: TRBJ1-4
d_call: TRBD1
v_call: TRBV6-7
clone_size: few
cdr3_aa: CASSPRAGTGVEKLFF
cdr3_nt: TGTGCCAGCAGTCCCCGAGCCGGGACAGGCGTCGAAAAACTGTTTTTT

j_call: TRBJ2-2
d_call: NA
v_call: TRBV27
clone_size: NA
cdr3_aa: CASSEIGRYTGELFF
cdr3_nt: TGTGCCAGCAGTGAGATAGGCAGATACACCGGGGAGCTGTTTTTT

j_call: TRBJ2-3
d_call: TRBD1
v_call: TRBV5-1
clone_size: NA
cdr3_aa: CASRDRGDTDTQYF
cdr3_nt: TGCGCCAGCAGGGACAGGGGTGACACAGATACGCAGTATTTT

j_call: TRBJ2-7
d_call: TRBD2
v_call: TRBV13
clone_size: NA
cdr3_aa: CASSPSRTSGGTYEQYF
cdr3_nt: TGTGCCAGCAGCCCCTCTAGGACTAGCGGGGGTACCTACGAGCAGTACTTC